This T cell receptor (beta chain) was obtained from a study of identical twins. Whole-study results and caveats: Cross-sectional statistics underpinned the conclusions; the same donors were not followed.

Each CDR3 protein is one row after TCRdb ran MiXCR on the 5' RACE reads. The sample gives around 100,000 distinct CDR3 sequences, 5.9% of which show up once; over 9.5% is in the top ten. This CDR3 spans 16 amino acids. Per the germline V gene, CDR1 is SGHAT and CDR2 is FQNNGV. Notes on this clonotype: No antigen is known for it. Compared with germline, one end of the junction differs, possibly owing to a read error.

The rearrangement links TRBV11-2 to TRBJ1-2; D not certain. The sequenced sample consisted of memory T cells sorted from blood. This clonotype was sampled from a woman aged 45-60 years in good health. CDR3 loop: CASSLDTRVTNYGYPF. The CDR3, as DNA: TGTGCCAGCAGCTTAGATACCCGAGTCACTAACTATGGCTACCCCTTC.